This TCR beta chain appears in the sequencing data of a study of Graves' ophthalmopathy and Graves' hyperthyroidism. TCR beta CDR3 regions were amplified from RNA transcripts. Scientists carried out first-round RT-PCR using HTBI primers and then a second-round multiplex PCR. TCRdb re-derived calls from the multiplex PCR reads in MiXCR, one entry per CDR3 protein. The sample includes under 800,000 distinct CDR3 sequences, 22% of them seen just once. This clonotype was obtained from a woman under 30 with stable Graves' hyperthyroidism. Some clones in this sample may be carry-over from other donors' samples. Sequenced: peripheral blood.

The DNA of the CDR3 is TGTGCCAGCAGCGTAGCGGGGACGGGCTACGAGCAGTACTTC. Its translation: CASSVAGTGYEQYF. V gene TRBV9 combines with J gene TRBJ2-7; possibly TRBD1 or TRBD2 for D (5 bases each). The CDR3 covers 14 residues. Deletions cut 0 bases from V and 3 bases from J, with 10 bases between. The V gene's germline CDR1 is SGDLS and CDR2 YYNGEE.